This T cell receptor beta chain comes out of a study of T cells after yellow fever vaccination. TCRdb re-called the 5' RACE reads with MiXCR, one entry per CDR3 protein. This table has around 610,000 distinct CDR3 sequences, approximately 12% appearing once. The TCR comes from a man aged 30 to 39 who received the YFV17D yellow fever vaccine. The input for sequencing was PBMCs, taken on the day of the yellow fever booster vaccination.

CDR3 protein: CASRDSNSGNTIYF. The CDR3, as DNA: TGTGCCAGCAGAGACAGCAACTCTGGAAACACCATATATTTT. The V and J genes are TRBV28 and TRBJ1-3, with D maybe TRBD1 (5 bases). Trimming removed 6 bases from V and 0 bases from J, with 9 bases in between. CDR3 length: 14 residues. CDR1 and CDR2 from the germline V gene are MDHEN and SYDVKM.